This TCR beta chain was recorded in a study of T-cell memory formation after mild COVID-19 (dated by TCRdb to the early 2020s). Study-wide context: Most TCR sequence clusters were specific to one of the two donors. Longitudinal TCRalpha and TCRbeta repertoire sequencing tracked T-cell clones expanding and contracting after mild COVID-19 in a couple of donors. The cohort was made up of two young adult volunteers, one female and one male, who were previously healthy.

Sequencing was performed on an Illumina NovaSeq 6000. Using 5'RACE with constant-segment primers, TCRalpha and TCRbeta cDNA libraries were constructed, with sample barcodes and unique molecular identifiers added in the process. RNA was extracted from every sample with Trizol reagent. Amplification of the libraries took two PCR steps, and the second step added a second sample barcode plus Illumina TruSeq adapters. Sequencing of libraries was performed on an Illumina NovaSeq with 2 x 150 bp paired-end reads. The authors' pipeline ran thus. Reads were demultiplexed and collapsed into UMI-guided consensus sequences with migec v1.2.7. Using mixcr v2.1.11, UMI consensuses were aligned to TRA and TRB V and J templates and then assembled into clonotypes. A clonotype was counted as expanded or contracted only when both edgeR and NoisET called the clonotype significant, with the noise models trained on biological replicates. For edgeR calls, the cutoffs were a false discovery rate-adjusted p below 0.01 and a log2 fold-change threshold of 1. PCA with hierarchical clustering of max-normalized trajectories of the 1000 most abundant clonotypes was used as exploratory dynamics analysis. Separately sequenced CD4+ and CD8+ repertoires were used to assign a CD4 or CD8 phenotype to each responding clone. TCRdb trimmed public reads at Q25 via fastp, called clones via MiXCR and kept in-frame beta chains. Rows with one shared CDR3 protein collapse into an entry with the most common genes and DNA. The V and J calls, along with clone size, are taken from TCRdb and not from the paper's own processing. A total of over 60,000 distinct CDR3 sequences appear in this sample, 15% to 20% of them only once. The top ten hold around 31% of the sample.

The table lists this clonotype with a few counts. It lacks a known antigen. Qualities for individual bases were not recorded, and no much larger clone is one base off. Looking up the germline V gene yields CDR1 MNHEY and CDR2 SVGEGT. From the cysteine up to the phenylalanine, the CDR3 has a length of 14 residues. CDR3 DNA only is kept here, 42 bases in frame from base 1. V loses 5 bases of germline sequence and J loses 2 bases, and the interval between the two ends is 11 bases. Ficoll-Paque density gradient centrifugation was the method used to isolate PBMCs. Study-wide conclusions, independent of this receptor: Contracting CD4+ clones turned up mainly in the CM and EM memory subsets, whereas EMRA was where CD8+ clones were enriched. Clones contracting from day 15 to 85 had balanced CD4/CD8 phenotypes, while a second wave expanding from day 15 to 37 was biased towards CD4+. Only a couple of mild cases were covered by the study, and larger cohorts that include severe cases with pre-infection samples were considered necessary. SARS-CoV-2 specificity was not confirmed for the second-wave clones peaking on day 37. Some responding clones were detected in pre-infection memory, suggesting pre-existing cross-reactive memory T cells joined the SARS-CoV-2 response.

The sample consisted of PBMCs or a T cell subset sorted from them (not recorded which). The TCR sequence derives from an adult woman who had mild COVID-19 (a few samples of this study predate the infection). The sample titles of this study are shuffled in the database, so cell type and time point are left out; the donor was told from shared clones. Rearrangement joined TRBV6-2 or TRBV6-3 to TRBJ2-3; 5 matching bases give a weak D call of TRBD2. The DNA reads as follows: TGTGCCAGCAGTCCAAGCGGAATCACAGATACGCAGTATTTT. The encoded protein is CASSPSGITDTQYF.